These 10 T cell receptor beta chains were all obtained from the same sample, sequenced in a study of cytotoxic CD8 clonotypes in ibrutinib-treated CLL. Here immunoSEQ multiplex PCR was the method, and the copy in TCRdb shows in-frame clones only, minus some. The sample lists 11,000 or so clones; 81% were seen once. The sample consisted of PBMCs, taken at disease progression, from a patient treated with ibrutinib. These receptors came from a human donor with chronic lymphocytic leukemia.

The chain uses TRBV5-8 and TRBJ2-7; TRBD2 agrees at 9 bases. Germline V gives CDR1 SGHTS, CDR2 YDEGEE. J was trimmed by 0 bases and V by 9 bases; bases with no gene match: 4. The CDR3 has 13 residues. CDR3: CATSTSGSYEQYF. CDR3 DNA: TGTGCCACCTCGACTAGCGGCTCCTACGAGCAGTACTTC.

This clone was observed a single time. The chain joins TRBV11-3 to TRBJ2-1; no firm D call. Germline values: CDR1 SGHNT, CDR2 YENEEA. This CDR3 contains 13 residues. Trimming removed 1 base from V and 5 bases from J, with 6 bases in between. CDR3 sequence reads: CASSLVSNNEQFF. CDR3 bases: TGTGCCAGCAGCTTAGTATCCAACAATGAGCAGTTCTTC.

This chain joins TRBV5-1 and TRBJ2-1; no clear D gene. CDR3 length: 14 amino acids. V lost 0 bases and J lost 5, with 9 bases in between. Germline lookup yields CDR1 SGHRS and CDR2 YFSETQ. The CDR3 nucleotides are TGCGCCAGCAGCTTGGGCTCTACCAACAATGAGCAGTTCTTC. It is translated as CASSLGSTNNEQFF. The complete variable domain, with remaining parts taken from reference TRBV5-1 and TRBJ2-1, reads KAGVTQTPRYLIKTRGQQVTLSCSPISGHRSVSWYQQTPGQGLQFLFEYFSETQRNKGNFPGRFSGRQFSNSRSEMNVSTLELGDSALYLCASSLGSTNNEQFFGPGTRLTVL.

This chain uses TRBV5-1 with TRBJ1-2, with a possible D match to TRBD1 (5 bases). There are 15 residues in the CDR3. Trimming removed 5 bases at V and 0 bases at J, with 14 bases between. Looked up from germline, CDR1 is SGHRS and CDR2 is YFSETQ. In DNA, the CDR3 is TGCGCCAGCAGTGAGGGTTGGGGCTCTAACTATGGCTACACCTTC. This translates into CASSEGWGSNYGYTF.

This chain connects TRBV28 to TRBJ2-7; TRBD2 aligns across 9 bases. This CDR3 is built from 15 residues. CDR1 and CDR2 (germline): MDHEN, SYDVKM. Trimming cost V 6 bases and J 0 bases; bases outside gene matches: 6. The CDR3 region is CASSRTSEGSYEQYF. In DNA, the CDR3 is TGTGCCAGCAGCCGGACTAGCGAGGGCTCCTACGAGCAGTACTTC.

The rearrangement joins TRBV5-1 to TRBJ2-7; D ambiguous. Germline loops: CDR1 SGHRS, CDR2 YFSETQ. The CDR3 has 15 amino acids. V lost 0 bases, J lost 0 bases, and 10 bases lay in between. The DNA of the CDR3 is TGCGCCAGCAGCTTGGGGGCAGGAAACTCCTACGAGCAGTACTTC. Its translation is CASSLGAGNSYEQYF. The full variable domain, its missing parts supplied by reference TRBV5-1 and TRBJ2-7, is KAGVTQTPRYLIKTRGQQVTLSCSPISGHRSVSWYQQTPGQGLQFLFEYFSETQRNKGNFPGRFSGRQFSNSRSEMNVSTLELGDSALYLCASSLGAGNSYEQYFGPGTRLTVT.

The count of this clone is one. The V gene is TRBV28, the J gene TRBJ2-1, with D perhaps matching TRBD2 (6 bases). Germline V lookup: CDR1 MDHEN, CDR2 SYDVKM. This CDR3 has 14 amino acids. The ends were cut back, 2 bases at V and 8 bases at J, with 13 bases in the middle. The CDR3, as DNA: TGTGCCAGCAGTTTAGGGGGGAGTGGCGATGAGCAGTTCTTC. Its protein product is CASSLGGSGDEQFF. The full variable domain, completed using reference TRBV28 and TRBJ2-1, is DVKVTQSSRYLVKRTGEKVFLECVQDMDHENMFWYRQDPGLGLRLIYFSYDVKMKEKGDIPEGYSVSREKKERFSLILESASTNQTSMYLCASSLGGSGDEQFFGPGTRLTVL.

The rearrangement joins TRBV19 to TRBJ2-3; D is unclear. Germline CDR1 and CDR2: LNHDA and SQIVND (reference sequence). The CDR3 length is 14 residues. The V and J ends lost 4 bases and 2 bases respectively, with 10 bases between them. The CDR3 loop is CASSNLRYTDTQYF. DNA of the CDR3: TGTGCCAGTAGTAACCTGCGGTACACAGATACGCAGTATTTT.

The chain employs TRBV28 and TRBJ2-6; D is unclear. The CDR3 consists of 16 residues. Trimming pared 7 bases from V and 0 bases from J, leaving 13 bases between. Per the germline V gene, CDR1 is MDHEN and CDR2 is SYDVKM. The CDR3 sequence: CASKPRRISGANVLTF. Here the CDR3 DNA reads TGTGCCAGCAAACCGCGACGGATCTCTGGGGCCAACGTCCTGACTTTC.

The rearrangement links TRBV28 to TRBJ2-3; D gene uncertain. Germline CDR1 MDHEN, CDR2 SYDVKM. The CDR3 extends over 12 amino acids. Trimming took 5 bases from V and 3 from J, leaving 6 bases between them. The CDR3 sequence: CASSTQTDTQYF. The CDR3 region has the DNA TGTGCCAGCAGTACTCAAACAGATACGCAGTATTTT.